This TCR beta chain appears in the sequencing data of a study of sequential checkpoint blockade in melanoma. For the study at large: Patients were randomized 1:1 to nivolumab-then-ipilimumab or ipilimumab-then-nivolumab first-line. Each arm's sequence ended with maintenance nivolumab.

Treatment defined: randomized to nivolumab then ipilimumab (arm A) or the reverse (arm B). Sorted cells were live CD3+CD8+, lacking CD19 and CD56, from PBMCs. Some clones are missing from TCRdb's copy, which holds only in-frame ones; the method was immunoSEQ multiplex PCR. The sample includes more than 10,000 clones, roughly 65% of them seen just once. This receptor was identified in a human donor with melanoma. Sequences were derived from CD8+ T cells sorted from blood (inferred from file names), sampled from a patient given nivolumab and ipilimumab in sequence.

DNA for the CDR3: TGCGCCAGCAGCAAGGACAGGGGGCGGACAGATACGCAGTATTTT. Translating gives CASSKDRGRTDTQYF. V gene TRBV5-1 combines with J gene TRBJ2-3, with 11 bases fitting TRBD1. Unmatched junction bases numbered 4, after V lost 4 bases and J lost 3 bases. CDR3 size: 15 residues. Germline lookup yields CDR1 SGHRS and CDR2 YFSETQ.